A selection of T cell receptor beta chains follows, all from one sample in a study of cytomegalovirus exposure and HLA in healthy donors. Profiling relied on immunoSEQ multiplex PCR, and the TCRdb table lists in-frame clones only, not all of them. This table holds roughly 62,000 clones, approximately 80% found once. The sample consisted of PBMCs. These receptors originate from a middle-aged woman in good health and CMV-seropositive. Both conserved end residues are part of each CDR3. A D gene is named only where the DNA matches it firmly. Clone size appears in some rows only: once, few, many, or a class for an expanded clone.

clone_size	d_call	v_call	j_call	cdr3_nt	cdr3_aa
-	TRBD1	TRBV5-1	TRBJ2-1	TGCGCCAGCAGCCCCTGGGACAGCCTATACAATGAGCAGTTCTTC	CASSPWDSLYNEQFF
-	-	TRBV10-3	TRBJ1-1	TGTGCCATCAGTGATATCGGGCGGGGGACTGAAGCTTTCTTT	CAISDIGRGTEAFF
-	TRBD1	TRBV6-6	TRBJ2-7	TGTGCCAGCAGTTACGGGAAACTGGACAGGGACTACGAGCAGTACTTC	CASSYGKLDRDYEQYF
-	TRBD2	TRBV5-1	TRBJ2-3	TGCGCCAGCAGCTTGTCCAAAGGCGGGGGGCGTAGCACAGATACGCAGTATTTT	CASSLSKGGGRSTDTQYF
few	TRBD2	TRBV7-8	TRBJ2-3	TGTGCCAGCAGCCCCAGGACTAGCGGGGTGGGGACAGATACGCAGTATTTT	CASSPRTSGVGTDTQYF
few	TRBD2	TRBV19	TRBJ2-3	TGTGCCAGTAGTATAGTGGTTAGCGGGGGAACAGATACGCAGTATTTT	CASSIVVSGGTDTQYF
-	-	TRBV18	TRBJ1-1	TGTGCCAGCTCACAACAGACAGGGAACACTGAAGCTTTCTTT	CASSQQTGNTEAFF
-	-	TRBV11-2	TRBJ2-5	TGTGCCAGCAGCCCCGGAGGGTTGCGGGAGACCCAGTACTTC	CASSPGGLRETQYF
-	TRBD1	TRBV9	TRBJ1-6	TGTGCCAGCAGCCTGGGCAGGGGGAATTCACCCCTCCACTTT	CASSLGRGNSPLHF
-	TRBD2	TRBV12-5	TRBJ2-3	TGTGCTAGTGGTTTGGGAATACTAGCGGGGGGCACAGATACGCAGTATTTT	CASGLGILAGGTDTQYF
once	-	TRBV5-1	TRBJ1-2	TGCGCCAGCAGCCCCAAGGAGAAAAACTATGGCTACACCTTC	CASSPKEKNYGYTF
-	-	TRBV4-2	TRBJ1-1	TGTGCCAGCAGCCAAGATGACGGGGGGGGTGAAGCTTTCTTT	CASSQDDGGGEAFF
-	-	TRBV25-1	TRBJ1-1	TGTGCCAGCAGTGATGGTAGCCGGGGAAGGACTGAAGCTTTCTTT	CASSDGSRGRTEAFF
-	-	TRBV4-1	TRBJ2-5	TGCGCCAGCAGCCGAGGTGACAGCCAAGAGACCCAGTACTTC	CASSRGDSQETQYF
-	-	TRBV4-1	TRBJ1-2	TGCGCCAGCAGCCAATTTTTCAAGATGGCCGATGGCTACACCTTC	CASSQFFKMADGYTF
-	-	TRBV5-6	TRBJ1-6	TGTGCCAGCAGCGCAAGAGGGGGGGGCTTGAGCTCCTATAATTCACCCCTCCACTTT	CASSARGGGLSSYNSPLHF
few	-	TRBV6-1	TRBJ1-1	TGTGCCAGCAGACCTGGGCTGCTGCCAAACACTGAAGCTTTCTTT	CASRPGLLPNTEAFF
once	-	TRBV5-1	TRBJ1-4	TGCGCCAGCACCGCCCGTTCTCAGGGAGGAGAGGAAAAACTGTTTTTT	CASTARSQGGEEKLFF
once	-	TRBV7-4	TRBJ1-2	TGTGCCAGCAGCTTAAAAGGGGGAAACTATGGCTACACCTTC	CASSLKGGNYGYTF